A selection of T cell receptor beta chains follows, all from one sample in a study of PD-L1 blockade in urothelial cancer. Clones were sequenced by immunoSEQ multiplex PCR, and TCRdb holds only the in-frame ones, with some missing. The data show approximately 79,000 clones, over 80% seen once. Specimen: PBMCs, collected around atezolizumab (anti-PD-L1) treatment. The receptor source for this set is a middle-aged man with urothelial cancer. Both conserved end residues are part of each CDR3. A D gene is named only where the DNA matches it firmly. Rows give clone size only sometimes, using once, few, many, or a class for an expanded clone.

size,J,D,V,CDR3,DNA
-,TRBJ2-1,TRBD2,TRBV19,CATSSGTVVEQFF,TGTGCCACATCTAGCGGGACCGTGGTTGAGCAGTTCTTC
-,TRBJ2-7,-,TRBV9,CASNPGDSGHEQYF,TGTGCCAGCAACCCCGGGGACAGCGGGCACGAGCAGTACTTC
-,TRBJ1-4,-,TRBV6-1,CASHGQNNEKLFF,TGTGCCAGTCACGGACAGAACAATGAAAAACTGTTTTTT
once,TRBJ2-5,-,TRBV19,CASSKNNRGSRGETQYF,TGTGCCAGTAGTAAGAACAACCGGGGTTCTCGGGGAGAGACCCAGTACTTC
-,TRBJ2-5,-,TRBV5-1,CASSLETGLGTQYF,TGCGCCAGCAGCTTGGAAACAGGCCTGGGGACCCAGTACTTC
-,TRBJ2-7,-,TRBV5-1,CASSGDNSYEQYF,TGCGCCAGCAGCGGGGACAACTCCTACGAGCAGTACTTC
-,TRBJ2-1,TRBD1,TRBV5-4,CASSPGTGNNEQFF,TGTGCCAGCAGCCCCGGGACAGGGAACAATGAGCAGTTCTTC
once,TRBJ2-6,-,TRBV7-9,CASSANSRTAGSGANVLTF,TGTGCCAGCAGCGCTAACTCTCGCACCGCGGGCTCTGGGGCCAACGTCCTGACTTTC
-,TRBJ2-1,TRBD2,TRBV7-2,CASSLVPSGGYNEQFF,TGTGCCAGCAGCTTAGTCCCCAGCGGGGGGTACAATGAGCAGTTCTTC
-,TRBJ1-5,TRBD1,TRBV9,CASSPSGGQGNQPQHF,TGTGCCAGCAGCCCCAGTGGTGGACAGGGGAATCAGCCCCAGCATTTT
-,TRBJ2-3,TRBD1,TRBV9,CASSVTHRGTSDTQYF,TGTGCCAGCAGCGTCACTCACAGGGGGACGTCAGATACGCAGTATTTT
many,TRBJ2-1,TRBD1,TRBV2,CASETGGPYNEQFF,TGTGCCAGCGAAACAGGGGGCCCCTACAATGAGCAGTTCTTC
-,TRBJ2-1,TRBD2,TRBV11-2,CASSLAAGYNEQFF,TGTGCCAGCAGCTTGGCAGCGGGGTACAATGAGCAGTTCTTC
-,TRBJ1-1,-,TRBV18,CASSSRGAPGWTEAFF,TGTGCCAGCTCATCCAGGGGCGCCCCAGGGTGGACTGAAGCTTTCTTT
few,TRBJ1-1,-,TRBV28,CASSYSGYTEAFF,TGTGCCAGCAGTTACTCAGGGTACACTGAAGCTTTCTTT
-,TRBJ1-2,TRBD1,TRBV7-8,CASSLRDRGSSGYTF,TGTGCCAGCAGCTTAAGAGACAGGGGCAGCTCTGGCTACACCTTC
-,TRBJ1-1,-,TRBV11-2,CASSFRGTATEAFF,TGTGCCAGCAGCTTTCGGGGTACGGCCACTGAAGCTTTCTTT
few,TRBJ2-5,-,TRBV18,CASSPSRNQETQYF,TGTGCCAGCTCACCATCCAGGAATCAAGAGACCCAGTACTTC
-,TRBJ2-1,TRBD2,TRBV4-1,CASSQVSSGTYNEQFF,TGCGCCAGCAGCCAAGTATCTAGCGGGACCTACAATGAGCAGTTCTTC
-,TRBJ1-5,TRBD1,TRBV6-6,CASRQPGGLNQPQHF,TGTGCCAGTCGGCAACCAGGGGGCCTGAATCAGCCCCAGCATTTT
-,TRBJ2-7,TRBD2,TRBV5-1,CASSLAIGLAYYEQYF,TGCGCCAGCAGCTTGGCCATTGGACTAGCTTACTACGAGCAGTACTTC
-,TRBJ2-3,TRBD2,TRBV4-3,CASSQDPGGGTDTQYF,TGCGCCAGCAGCCAAGATCCGGGGGGTGGCACAGATACGCAGTATTTT
-,TRBJ2-7,-,TRBV11-1,CASSLGVYEQYF,TGTGCCAGCAGCTTAGGAGTGTACGAGCAGTACTTC
-,TRBJ2-7,-,TRBV30,CAWSQETYEQYF,TGTGCCTGGAGTCAGGAAACCTACGAGCAGTACTTC
few,TRBJ1-4,TRBD1,TRBV25-1,CASSETKGATNEKLFF,TGTGCCAGCAGTGAGACAAAGGGGGCTACTAATGAAAAACTGTTTTTT
-,TRBJ1-1,-,TRBV9,CASSVGPLDLMNTEAFF,TGTGCCAGCAGCGTAGGCCCGCTAGACCTTATGAACACTGAAGCTTTCTTT
-,TRBJ1-2,-,TRBV19,CASSIRQGRFGGYGYTF,TGTGCCAGTAGTATTCGGCAGGGTCGGTTCGGGGGCTATGGCTACACCTTC
-,TRBJ2-7,-,TRBV29-1,CSVEGVGVSEQYF,TGCAGCGTTGAAGGGGTAGGGGTGAGCGAGCAGTACTTC
-,TRBJ1-5,TRBD1,TRBV6-1,CASMVTGDQPQHF,TGTGCCAGCATGGTGACAGGGGACCAGCCCCAGCATTTT
-,TRBJ1-1,TRBD1,TRBV7-2,CASSQGQGRTEAFF,TGTGCCAGCAGCCAAGGACAGGGGAGGACTGAAGCTTTCTTT
-,TRBJ2-2,TRBD2,TRBV11-2,CASSIWASSGPNTGELFF,TGTGCCAGCAGTATCTGGGCGAGTAGCGGGCCGAACACCGGGGAGCTGTTTTTT
-,TRBJ2-2,-,TRBV5-4,CASSLELANTGELFF,TGTGCCAGCAGCTTGGAACTAGCAAACACCGGGGAGCTGTTTTTT
-,TRBJ2-1,TRBD2,TRBV5-1,CASSLVQRTSGSKFF,TGCGCCAGCAGCTTGGTACAGAGGACTAGCGGGAGTAAGTTCTTC
-,TRBJ2-2,-,TRBV29-1,CSAGGRSNTGELFF,TGCAGCGCCGGAGGTCGGTCGAACACCGGGGAGCTGTTTTTT
-,TRBJ2-1,TRBD2,TRBV6-4,CASNHVGLAALGNEQFF,TGTGCCAGCAATCACGTCGGACTAGCGGCACTCGGTAATGAGCAGTTCTTC
-,TRBJ1-1,-,TRBV6-5,CASSTEEGVTEAFF,TGTGCCAGCAGTACCGAAGAGGGGGTGACTGAAGCTTTCTTT
-,TRBJ2-5,TRBD1,TRBV5-4,CASSPKFDRGQETQYF,TGTGCCAGCAGCCCCAAATTCGACAGGGGACAAGAGACCCAGTACTTC
once,TRBJ2-7,TRBD2,TRBV6-6,CASRETSGSSYEQYF,TGTGCCAGCAGGGAGACTAGCGGGAGCTCCTACGAGCAGTACTTC
-,TRBJ1-1,-,TRBV4-1,CASSQLFSQTNTEAFF,TGCGCCAGCAGCCAACTTTTTAGTCAAACGAACACTGAAGCTTTCTTT
-,TRBJ2-1,TRBD2,TRBV6-5,CASMRGLDNEQFF,TGTGCCAGCATGAGAGGACTAGACAATGAGCAGTTCTTC